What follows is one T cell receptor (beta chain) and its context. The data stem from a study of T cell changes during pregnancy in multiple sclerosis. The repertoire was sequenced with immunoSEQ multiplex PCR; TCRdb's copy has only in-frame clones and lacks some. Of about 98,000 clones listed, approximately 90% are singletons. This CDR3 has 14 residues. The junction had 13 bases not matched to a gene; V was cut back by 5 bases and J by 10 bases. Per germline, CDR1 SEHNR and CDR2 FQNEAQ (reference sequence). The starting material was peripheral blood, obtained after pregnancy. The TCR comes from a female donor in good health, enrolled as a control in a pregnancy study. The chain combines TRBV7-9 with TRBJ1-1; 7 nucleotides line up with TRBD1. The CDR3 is CASSPLGTDFRAFF. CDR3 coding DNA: TGTGCCAGCAGCCCCTTAGGGACAGATTTTAGAGCTTTCTTT.